A single sample is the source of the 24 T cell receptor beta chains below, sequenced in a study of post-analysis software for immune sequencing data. Findings and limits, study-wide: The study found TRBV5-6, TRBV5-1 and TRBV20-1 among five or six TRBV segments more frequent in patients than controls.

The authors incorporated unique molecular identifiers into the TCR beta cDNA libraries. Using its own MiXCR run on the PCR reads, TCRdb lists one record per CDR3 protein. The sample yields roughly 670,000 distinct CDR3 sequences, approximately 59% seen once. Which antigens these TCRs recognize remains unknown. Material: blood. The receptors shown here come from a girl aged 2 to 9 with multiple sclerosis.

This clonotype has more than one count but fewer than ten. CDR3 in DNA: TGCAGCGTTGAAGCGGAGAGCTCCTACAATGAGCAGTTCTTC. Its translation is CSVEAESSYNEQFF. This chain uses TRBV29-1 with TRBJ2-1; D not certain. CDR3 length: 14 residues. Trimming took 1 base from V and 0 from J, leaving 7 bases between them. Germline-derived CDR1 and CDR2 are SQVTM and ANQGSEA.

This clonotype was picked up a small number of times. V gene TRBV20-1 combines with J gene TRBJ2-7, with TRBD2 matching over 7 bases. Germline V gene sequence: CDR1 DFQATT, CDR2 SNEGSKA (reference sequence). The trim removed 1 base at V and 3 bases at J, leaving 6 bases unmatched. The CDR3 has 14 residues. CDR3 sequence: CSARASGFFYEQYF. In DNA form, the CDR3 reads TGCAGTGCTAGAGCTAGCGGATTTTTCTACGAGCAGTACTTC.

The chain recombines TRBV2 with TRBJ2-3; the D call may be TRBD1 or TRBD2 (5 bases each). V was trimmed by 6 bases and J by 1 base, leaving 14 bases between them. Germline CDR1 is SNHLY and CDR2 is FYNNEI. The length of the CDR3 is 15 residues. The CDR3 is CASSPGPPRTDTQYF. The CDR3 nucleotides are TGTGCCAGCAGCCCGGGACCACCACGCACAGATACGCAGTATTTT.

The J gene is TRBJ1-6, the V gene TRBV20-1; 8 nucleotides match TRBD1. The V and J ends lost 0 bases and 8 bases, in that order; junction bases with no gene match: 3. Germline-derived CDR1 and CDR2 are DFQATT and SNEGSKA (reference sequence). The CDR3 totals 14 residues. CDR3 loop: CSARDRTGYSPLHF. The CDR3 DNA sequence: TGCAGTGCTAGAGACCGGACAGGGTATTCACCCCTCCACTTT.

This clonotype was observed a few times. V and J are TRBV4-3 and TRBJ2-1; D gene ambiguous. V dropped 0 bases and J dropped 4 bases, with 19 bases sitting between them. The CDR3 spans 18 residues. Germline CDR1 is LGHNA and CDR2 is YSLEER. CDR3 sequence reads: CASSQDKRSGHFYNEQFF. Written as DNA, the CDR3 is TGCGCCAGCAGCCAAGATAAGCGTAGTGGGCATTTTTACAATGAGCAGTTCTTC.

V usage is TRBV7-6 and J usage is TRBJ2-5, with D possibly TRBD1 on 6 matching bases. The length of the CDR3 is 15 residues. Germline V gene lookup returns CDR1 SGHVS and CDR2 FNYEAQ. The V gene lost 5 bases and the J gene lost 5 bases, with 18 bases spanning the gap. CDR3 nucleotides: TGTGCCAGCAGCCCCGTGGCGCAGCAGGGGGAGACCCAGTACTTC. Its translation: CASSPVAQQGETQYF.

The chain carries TRBV29-1 and TRBJ2-5; 9 nucleotides agree with TRBD1. V trimming: 7 bases; J trimming: 11 bases; junction bases outside the gene matches: 11. Germline values: CDR1 SQVTM, CDR2 ANQGSEA. This CDR3 has 12 amino acids. In nucleotides, the CDR3 is TGCAGCGCTGGGGGACAGGGCGGGGAGCAGTACTTC. This codes for CSAGGQGGEQYF. The variable domain in full, with the rest retrieved from reference TRBV29-1 and TRBJ2-5, is SAVISQKPSRDICQRGTSLTIQCQVDSQVTMMFWYRQQPGQSLTLIATANQGSEATYESGFVIDKFPISRPNLTFSTLTVSNMSPEDSSIYLCSAGGQGGEQYFGPGTRLLVL.

This clonotype has a handful of counts. The rearrangement uses TRBV5-1 and TRBJ2-1; D may be TRBD2 (6 bases). This CDR3 has 14 amino acids. The germline V gene encodes CDR1 SGHRS and CDR2 YFSETQ. Trimming took 4 bases from V and 4 from J, leaving 12 bases between them. The CDR3 DNA follows: TGCGCCAGCAGCGTCGGGACTGTGTACAATGAGCAGTTCTTC. It is translated as CASSVGTVYNEQFF.

This chain joins TRBV5-1 and TRBJ2-7; D might be TRBD1 (6 bases). There are 15 residues in the CDR3. Germline lookup yields CDR1 SGHRS and CDR2 YFSETQ. V lost 4 bases and J lost 3, with 17 bases in between. The CDR3 here is CASSPNTGMGYEQYF. The CDR3 nucleotides read TGCGCCAGCAGCCCCAATACAGGGATGGGCTACGAGCAGTACTTC.

In its sample, this clonotype was seen once. This chain links TRBV20-1 with TRBJ1-1, with a weak D call TRBD1 (5 bases). Trimming took 6 bases from V and 3 from J, leaving 11 bases between them. Germline V CDR1 and CDR2: DFQATT, SNEGSKA (reference sequence). This CDR3 region has 12 residues. Written as DNA, the CDR3 is TGCAGTGCCGCCCGGGACTACACTGAAGCTTTCTTT. This translates into CSAARDYTEAFF.

The chain links TRBV7-3 to TRBJ1-1; TRBD1 agrees at 7 bases. Germline values: CDR1 SGHTA, CDR2 FQGTGA. V was pared by 2 bases and J by 11 bases, with 8 bases of the junction left unmatched. The CDR3 is made up of 13 amino acids. The CDR3 sequence: CASSLGGGGEAFF. The CDR3 nucleotides are TGTGCCAGCAGCTTAGGGGGAGGGGGCGAGGCTTTCTTT.

J is TRBJ2-5 and V is TRBV5-1, with D tentatively TRBD1 (6 bases). The J call may be mistaken, given a closer DNA end match to TRBJ2-7. This CDR3 region has 14 residues. Germline values: CDR1 SGHRS, CDR2 YFSETQ. CDR3 coding DNA: TGCGCCAGCAGCTCGGACAGAACGATCTACGAGCAGTACTTC. It is translated as CASSSDRTIYEQYF.

In its sample, this clonotype was seen a few times. The chain joins TRBV29-1 to TRBJ2-1; TRBD1 or TRBD2 may be the D gene (6 bases each). CDR1 is SQVTM and CDR2 is ANQGSEA in the germline V gene. V was clipped by 7 bases and J by 8 bases, with 21 bases between them. The length of the CDR3 is 14 residues. CDR3 in amino acids: CSAWGAGLLDEQFF. DNA for the CDR3: TGCAGCGCCTGGGGGGCAGGCCTCCTCGATGAGCAGTTCTTC.

The CDR3 loop is CASSLAGGGEQYF. For the CDR3, the DNA is TGTGCCAGCAGTTTGGCAGGGGGCGGAGAGCAGTACTTC. This chain uses TRBV12-3 or TRBV12-4 with TRBJ2-7, with 8 bases fitting TRBD1. The V segment lost 3 bases and the J segment 7 bases; nucleotides outside the gene matches: 5. The CDR3 contains 13 residues.

CDR3 in amino acids: CSVAPLAGGSYNEQYF. The CDR3 region has the DNA TGCAGCGTTGCCCCCTTGGCGGGAGGATCCTACAATGAGCAGTACTTC. V usage is TRBV29-1 and J usage is TRBJ2-5; 8 positions agree with TRBD2. Germline assignment: CDR1 SQVTM and CDR2 ANQGSEA. The CDR3 runs 16 residues. The V segment lost 4 bases and the J segment 11 bases; nucleotides outside the gene matches: 21.

The chain is built from TRBV4-1 and TRBJ2-7; 10 bases fit TRBD1. CDR1 and CDR2 (germline): MGHRA, YSYEKL. V lost 1 base and J lost 4; bases outside the gene matches: 7. The CDR3 runs 16 residues. CDR3: CASSQVPGQGRYEQYF. The CDR3 region has the DNA TGCGCCAGCAGCCAAGTGCCGGGACAGGGGAGGTACGAGCAGTACTTC.

This clonotype has more than one count but fewer than ten. The rearrangement links TRBV9 to TRBJ2-5; 8 nucleotides align to TRBD2. In germline, CDR1 is SGDLS, CDR2 YYNGEE. V shed 2 bases, J shed 0 bases, and the junction held 3 bases outside the gene matches. This CDR3 has 15 residues. CDR3 in amino acids: CASSVTSVYQETQYF. CDR3 coding DNA: TGTGCCAGCAGCGTGACTAGCGTGTACCAAGAGACCCAGTACTTC.

J is TRBJ1-2 and V is TRBV7-2; 8 bases align to TRBD1. The CDR3 spans 17 residues. CDR1 and CDR2 from the germline V gene are SGHTA and FQGNSA. With 1 base clipped from V and 0 bases from J, the junction kept 7 bases outside the gene matches. Here the CDR3 reads CASSLVVTGVSNYGYTF. The CDR3 region has the DNA TGTGCCAGCAGCTTAGTTGTGACAGGGGTCTCTAACTATGGCTACACCTTC.

In this sample, this clonotype turned up a few times. The chain couples TRBV7-2 to TRBJ1-2; D call uncertain. The CDR3 length is 15 residues. CDR1 and CDR2 from the germline V gene are SGHTA and FQGNSA. Trimming shortened V by 5 bases and J by 3 bases, and 16 bases separated the two germline ends. The DNA of the CDR3 is TGTGCCAGCAGCCCCTCGCCAGCTGAGCACTATGGCTACACCTTC. It codes for CASSPSPAEHYGYTF.

This chain uses TRBV7-2 with TRBJ2-3; 7 nucleotides align to TRBD2. Germline trimming cut 1 base from V and 5 bases from J; bases unmatched to any gene: 9. This CDR3 region has 16 residues. Looked up from germline, CDR1 is SGHTA and CDR2 is FQGNSA. CDR3 amino acids: CASSLVPGGLLDTQYF. DNA of the CDR3: TGTGCCAGCAGCTTAGTTCCGGGGGGTCTTTTAGATACGCAGTATTTT.

V is TRBV21-1 and J is TRBJ2-4. TRBJ2-7 matches the DNA end more closely, so the J call is doubtful. TRBV21-1 is a known pseudogene. The CDR3 is 14 amino acids. CDR3 residues: CASSKVGYNYEQYF. Here the CDR3 DNA reads TGTGCCAGCAGCAAAGTGGGCTACAACTACGAGCAGTACTTC.

In this sample, this clonotype turned up a few times. The chain has TRBV5-5 and TRBJ2-2, with TRBD1 as a possible D gene (6 bases). V lost 1 base, J lost 5 bases, and 18 bases lay in between. In germline, CDR1 is SGHKS, CDR2 YYEKEE (reference sequence). The length of the CDR3 is 17 residues. In nucleotides, the CDR3 is TGTGCCAGCAGCTTGCCGGGACACCACGGTATGACCGGGGAGCTGTTTTTT. This encodes CASSLPGHHGMTGELFF.

On this clonotype: One end of the junction is discordant with germline, which a read error may explain. The gene calls are TRBV20-1 and TRBJ2-3; no clear D gene. The CDR3 is 11 amino acids. Per the germline V gene, CDR1 is DFQATT and CDR2 is SNEGSKA (reference sequence). CDR3 nucleotide sequence: TGCAGGGCTAGAGTCGTAGATACGCAGTATTTT. This encodes CRARVVDTQYF.

The chain uses TRBV5-1 and TRBJ2-3, with TRBD2 as a possible D gene (5 bases). Trimming took off 0 bases at V and 4 bases at J, with 9 bases between the two ends. The CDR3 is 14 residues long. Germline values: CDR1 SGHRS, CDR2 YFSETQ. For the CDR3, the DNA is TGCGCCAGCAGCTTGGCGGGGAGCCCAGATACGCAGTATTTT. It codes for CASSLAGSPDTQYF.